This TCR beta chain was sequenced in a study of neurological immune-mediated disorders. Study results and limitations: HTLV-1-associated myelopathy led in TCR clonal expansion, while multiple sclerosis ranked lowest, below healthy controls.

CDR3 length equals 12 residues. V was shortened by 1 base and J by 5 bases, with 6 bases between the two germline ends. Via MiXCR, TCRdb re-called the 5' RACE reads, giving one row per CDR3 protein. Among approximately 36,000 distinct CDR3 sequences, around an eighth were seen once, and the ten largest hold 25% to 30%. The table lists this clonotype with a few counts. What it binds is not known. V and J are TRBV12-3 or TRBV12-4 and TRBJ2-7; D ambiguous. Sequenced input: PBMCs. This clonotype was sampled from a woman aged 50 to 60 with HTLV-1-associated myelopathy (HAM/TSP). CDR3 DNA: TGTGCCAGCAGTTTAGGTGTACACGAGCAGTACTTC. This encodes CASSLGVHEQYF.